Each of the 25 T cell receptor beta chains below was sequenced from the same sample in a study of blood T cell repertoires in COVID-19. TCRdb's table, derived via immunoSEQ multiplex PCR, lists solely in-frame clones and lacks some. The sample includes more than 450,000 clones, 87% of them seen just once. The sequenced sample was PBMCs or T cells enriched from blood (not recorded which). These receptor sequences come from a woman younger than 35 who had recovered from COVID-19.

The rearrangement joins TRBV2 to TRBJ2-7; possible D gene TRBD1, 7 bases. This CDR3 is 14 amino acids long. The V end was cut by 7 bases, the J end by 2 bases, with 15 bases between. CDR1 is SNHLY, CDR2 FYNNEI, per germline. The CDR3 bases are TGTGCCAGCAAAGGGCGGGACAGTACCTACGAGCAGTACTTC. It codes for CASKGRDSTYEQYF.

The rearrangement links TRBV5-1 to TRBJ2-7, with 9 nucleotides matching TRBD1. This CDR3 has 12 residues. CDR1 is SGHRS, CDR2 YFSETQ, per germline. Trimming at V came to 0 bases and at J to 10 bases, leaving 2 bases not matched to a gene. The CDR3 here is CASSLGQGDQYF. The CDR3 DNA reads as TGCGCCAGCAGCTTGGGACAGGGGGATCAGTACTTC.

The chain recombines TRBV4-1 with TRBJ2-1; 9 bases align to TRBD2. Germline V gene lookup returns CDR1 MGHRA and CDR2 YSYEKL. V lost 0 bases to trimming and J lost 6 bases; unmatched junction nucleotides: 6. The CDR3 extends over 16 amino acids. DNA of the CDR3: TGCGCCAGCAGCCAAGACTCAGCGGGGGGCGGCAATGAGCAGTTCTTC. This translates into CASSQDSAGGGNEQFF.

The chain joins TRBV10-1 to TRBJ2-3; possibly TRBD1 for D (6 bases). CDR1 is WNHNN, CDR2 SYGVQD, per germline (reference sequence). The CDR3 runs to 14 residues. The V gene lost 6 bases and the J gene lost 5 bases, with 15 bases spanning the gap. The CDR3 DNA is TGCGCCAGCAGCGGCAGGGGAAGGGGAGATACGCAGTATTTT. It translates to CASSGRGRGDTQYF.

This chain joins TRBV20-1 and TRBJ1-4, with D possibly TRBD1 on 6 matching bases. V was pared by 3 bases and J by 2 bases, with 13 bases between. The germline V gene encodes CDR1 DFQATT and CDR2 SNEGSKA (reference sequence). The CDR3 extends over 15 amino acids. The CDR3 here is CSASEGGSTNEKLFF. The CDR3 region has the DNA TGCAGTGCTAGTGAGGGGGGGTCTACTAATGAAAAACTGTTTTTT.

The chain carries TRBV7-2 and TRBJ1-5; a possible D gene is TRBD1 (5 bases). The CDR3 loop spans 15 amino acids. CDR1 and CDR2 from the germline V gene are SGHTA and FQGNSA. V was trimmed by 3 bases and J by 5 bases, leaving 14 bases between them. The CDR3 loop reads CASSFGRGDYQPQHF. The CDR3 DNA follows: TGTGCCAGCAGCTTCGGGAGGGGTGACTATCAGCCCCAGCATTTT.

V is TRBV24-1 and J is TRBJ1-3, with no clear D. Trimming cost V 9 bases and J 0 bases, with 14 bases left between them. The CDR3 spans 15 residues. Germline lookup yields CDR1 KGHDR and CDR2 SFDVKD. CDR3 residues: CATGSYTSSGNTIYF. CDR3 bases: TGTGCCACCGGCAGTTATACTAGCTCTGGAAACACCATATATTTT.

The chain is built from TRBV19 and TRBJ1-4; the match to TRBD1 covers 8 bases. V gave up 7 bases and J gave up 6 bases; unmatched junction bases: 10. Germline values: CDR1 LNHDA, CDR2 SQIVND (reference sequence). The CDR3 length is 15 residues. CDR3 loop: CASKSDRGQDEKLFF. CDR3 in DNA: TGTGCCAGTAAGTCTGACAGGGGACAAGATGAAAAACTGTTTTTT.

The chain recombines TRBV18 with TRBJ2-7; D may be TRBD2 (6 bases). Between the trimmed V and J ends, which lost 6 bases and 5 bases, there was a span of 17 bases. Germline-derived CDR1 and CDR2 are KGHSH and LQKENI. The CDR3 is 14 amino acids. The CDR3, as DNA: TGTGCCAGCTCTCGGACTATTCAGGAGGACGAGCAGTACTTC. Protein product: CASSRTIQEDEQYF. The full variable domain, rest sourced from reference TRBV18 and TRBJ2-7, is NAGVMQNPRHLVRRRGQEARLRCSPMKGHSHVYWYRQLPEEGLKFMVYLQKENIIDESGMPKERFSAEFPKEGPSILRIQQVVRGDSAAYFCASSRTIQEDEQYFGPGTRLTVT.

The chain uses TRBV5-1 and TRBJ1-1, with 9 bases lining up with TRBD1. The V and J ends lost 10 bases and 9 bases, in that order; junction bases with no gene match: 13. This CDR3 comprises 13 residues. Germline CDR1 is SGHRS and CDR2 is YFSETQ. This CDR3 is CAPISGTGLKAFF. CDR3 sequence (DNA): TGCGCCCCAATTTCCGGGACAGGGCTTAAAGCTTTCTTT.

The chain recombines TRBV28 with TRBJ1-1; 7 bases agree with TRBD1. V was pared by 5 bases and J by 2 bases, with 8 bases of the junction left unmatched. Germline CDR1 is MDHEN and CDR2 is SYDVKM. CDR3 length: 15 residues. Here the CDR3 reads CASSPPGTANTEAFF. The DNA for the CDR3 is TGTGCCAGCAGTCCGCCAGGGACAGCAAACACTGAAGCTTTCTTT.

The chain employs TRBV12-3 or TRBV12-4 and TRBJ1-4; D may be TRBD1 (5 bases). The CDR3 has 12 amino acids. Trimming cost V 6 bases and J 15 bases, with 17 bases left between them. The CDR3 DNA reads as TGTGCCAGCAGCCAACCCCCCGGGGGGATGTTTTTT. Its protein product is CASSQPPGGMFF.

The V and J genes are TRBV5-6 and TRBJ1-3, with D uncertain. Germline CDR1 is SGHDT and CDR2 is YYEEEE. The CDR3 consists of 14 residues. V was trimmed by 6 bases and J by 0 bases, leaving 10 bases between them. The CDR3 DNA is TGTGCCAGCACGGACGGGAGCTCTGGAAACACCATATATTTT. This translates into CASTDGSSGNTIYF.

V is TRBV4-1 and J is TRBJ1-2, with 7 bases that match TRBD1. Germline V gene data show CDR1 as MGHRA and CDR2 as YSYEKL. Trimming cost V 3 bases and J 4 bases; bases outside gene matches: 23. CDR3 length: 20 residues. The CDR3 nucleotides are TGCGCCAGCAGCCATCCTCTAGGAGCCGGACAGGCGACGGACCTCTATGGCTACACCTTC. Translated, it gives CASSHPLGAGQATDLYGYTF.

V and J are TRBV27 and TRBJ2-3, with 8 bases lining up with TRBD2. Germline CDR1 is MNHEY and CDR2 is SMNVEV (reference sequence). The CDR3 covers 18 residues. The J segment lost 1 base and the V segment lost 8 bases, leaving 17 bases of the junction unmatched. CDR3 in amino acids: CASLTTHPAAGGTDTQYF. DNA of the CDR3: TGTGCCAGCCTTACAACCCATCCGGCAGCGGGGGGCACAGATACGCAGTATTTT.

The chain joins TRBV9 to TRBJ2-5; possibly TRBD2 for D (5 bases). The germline gives CDR1 SGDLS, CDR2 YYNGEE. V lost 4 bases, J lost 4 bases, and 14 bases lay in between. The CDR3 has 14 residues. The CDR3 region has the DNA TGTGCCAGCAGCCCCCGGGCTGGAGGAGAGACCCAGTACTTC. It yields the protein CASSPRAGGETQYF.

This clone showed up just once. The J gene is TRBJ2-5, the V gene TRBV2; 8 bases line up with TRBD2. Trimming cost V 3 bases and J 3 bases; bases outside gene matches: 0. Germline V gives CDR1 SNHLY, CDR2 FYNNEI. The length of the CDR3 is 13 residues. The CDR3 region is CASSDGGEETQYF. The CDR3 DNA reads TGTGCCAGCAGTGACGGGGGGGAAGAGACCCAGTACTTC.

The chain recombines TRBV19 with TRBJ1-2, with D possibly TRBD1 on 6 matching bases. The CDR3 runs to 11 residues. Trimming cost V 4 bases and J 8 bases, with 8 bases left between them. CDR1 and CDR2 from the germline V gene are LNHDA and SQIVND (reference sequence). The CDR3 here is CASSRTEGYTF. The CDR3 bases are TGTGCCAGTAGTAGGACAGAAGGCTACACCTTC.

The chain employs TRBV2 and TRBJ2-6, with a possible D match to TRBD1 (5 bases). V shed 11 bases and J shed 0 bases, with 11 bases lying between them. This CDR3 contains 14 residues. Looked up from germline, CDR1 is SNHLY and CDR2 is FYNNEI. CDR3 region: CAGHLYSGANVLTF. For the CDR3, the DNA is TGTGCCGGACACCTATACTCTGGGGCCAACGTCCTGACTTTC.

CDR3 sequence reads: CASSLVLAEAFF. CDR3 nucleotide sequence: TGTGCCAGCAGCTTAGTACTCGCTGAAGCTTTCTTT. J is TRBJ1-1 and V is TRBV7-9, with D unclear. V gave up 1 base and J gave up 6 bases, with 6 bases separating them. The CDR3 is made up of 12 amino acids. In germline, CDR1 is SEHNR, CDR2 FQNEAQ (reference sequence).

The gene calls are TRBV4-1 and TRBJ2-2; D is unclear. Germline V gene data show CDR1 as MGHRA and CDR2 as YSYEKL. The CDR3 loop spans 13 amino acids. Trimming took 7 bases from V and 6 from J, leaving 12 bases between them. CDR3 residues: CASNSVRSGELFF. The CDR3 nucleotides are TGCGCCAGCAATTCGGTTCGGTCCGGGGAGCTGTTTTTT.

This chain links TRBV12-5 with TRBJ2-3; D unclear. Trimming removed 6 bases from V and 3 bases from J, with 4 bases in between. The CDR3 contains 11 residues. Germline V gene lookup returns CDR1 LGHNT and CDR2 FRNRAP. CDR3 nucleotide sequence: TGTGCTAGTGGCCCGACAGATACGCAGTATTTT. Its translation: CASGPTDTQYF.

J is TRBJ2-2 and V is TRBV2, with 7 bases aligning to TRBD1. CDR3 length equals 14 residues. Looked up from germline, CDR1 is SNHLY and CDR2 is FYNNEI. V shed 7 bases and J 2 bases; nucleotides not matched to a gene: 4. The CDR3 nucleotides are TGTGCCAGCACCGACAGGGTCAACACCGGGGAGCTGTTTTTT. It is translated as CASTDRVNTGELFF.

The chain links TRBV5-6 to TRBJ1-1, with D perhaps TRBD1 (6 bases). The CDR3 contains 16 residues. Trimming cost V 3 bases and J 4 bases, with 19 bases left between them. Germline V gives CDR1 SGHDT, CDR2 YYEEEE. The chain's CDR3 is CASSSGQIGWGTEAFF. CDR3 nucleotides: TGTGCCAGCAGCTCCGGACAGATCGGTTGGGGCACTGAAGCTTTCTTT.

V is TRBV23-1 and J is TRBJ1-1; maybe TRBD1 (6 bases). TRBV23-1 falls under the ORF class, with uncertain function. CDR3 length: 11 residues. The germline V and J ends were trimmed by 0 bases and 11 bases, with 7 bases remaining between them. This chain's CDR3 is CASSQSRGAFF. The CDR3 DNA is TGCGCCAGCAGTCAATCGAGGGGGGCTTTCTTT.